The clone carrying this TCR beta chain was seen only once. Its antigen is currently unknown. Both 60 Vbeta primers and 13 Jbeta primers went into the PCR. Data came from immunoSEQ multiplex PCR; TCRdb stores just in-frame clones and leaves some out. The repertoire holds under 150,000 clones, about three fifths seen once, with 8% to 10% in the top ten. This entry belongs to a study of cytomegalovirus exposure and HLA in healthy donors. Study-level points and caveats: Using a false discovery rate of 0.05, a later analysis showed that 16,000 or so TCR beta sequences were associated with HLA alleles.

This receptor was identified in a man aged 40-50 years in good health and CMV-seropositive. Sequences were obtained from PBMCs.

CDR3 amino acids: CASGLILAGGPDTQYF. The CDR3 bases are TGTGCTAGTGGTTTGATCCTAGCGGGGGGGCCAGATACGCAGTATTTT. This chain links TRBV12-5 with TRBJ2-3; 12 bases match TRBD2. The CDR3 loop spans 16 amino acids. The trim removed 2 bases at V and 4 bases at J, leaving 4 bases unmatched. Germline CDR1 is LGHNT and CDR2 is FRNRAP.